These 26 T cell receptor beta chains came from one sample sequenced in a study of naive and memory T cell subsets. Study outcomes and limitations: Naive repertoires, especially CD8, held a few larger clonotypes, possibly memory cells re-expressing CD45RA.

An equimolar mix of two oligonucleotides served as the beta constant-region primer for TRBC1 and TRBC2. Four rounds of PCR amplified the ligated cDNA using nested alpha and beta constant-region primers plus SP2. TCRdb itself ran the UMI-ligation and nested PCR reads through MiXCR, one entry per CDR3 protein. Here the sample spans roughly 100,000 distinct CDR3 sequences, about 11% being singletons. No antigen has been identified for these receptors. The sequenced sample consisted of naive CD4+ T cells from blood. These TCRs come from a human donor in good health.

This clonotype was counted only a few times. The rearrangement joins TRBV7-9 to TRBJ2-2, with D perhaps matching TRBD2 (6 bases). Trimming took 11 bases from V and 1 from J, leaving 8 bases between them. The CDR3 has 12 amino acids. Germline loops: CDR1 SEHNR, CDR2 FQNEAQ (reference sequence). CDR3 sequence: CAVSGNTGELFF. In nucleotides, the CDR3 is TGTGCCGTTAGCGGGAACACCGGGGAGCTGTTTTTT. Full variable domain (missing parts from reference TRBV7-9 and TRBJ2-2): DTGVSQNPRHKITKRGQNVTFRCDPISEHNRLYWYRQTLGQGPEFLTYFQNEAQLEKSRLLSDRFSAERPKGSFSTLEIQRTEQGDSAMYLCAVSGNTGELFFGEGSRLTVL.

This clonotype was observed a few times. The CDR3 nucleotides are TGCAGTGCTATCCCCGGGAATAGCAATCAGCCCCAGCATTTT. This sequence encodes CSAIPGNSNQPQHF. This chain links TRBV20-1 with TRBJ1-5; D uncertain. Trimming shortened V by 4 bases and J by 0 bases, and 10 bases separated the two germline ends. Germline values: CDR1 DFQATT, CDR2 SNEGSKA (reference sequence). CDR3 length: 14 residues.

There are a few counts of this clonotype. V usage is TRBV20-1 and J usage is TRBJ1-2, with 7 bases lining up with TRBD1. Per germline, CDR1 DFQATT and CDR2 SNEGSKA (reference sequence). J gave up 7 bases and V 3 bases, and 14 bases lay outside the gene matches. CDR3 length equals 15 residues. CDR3 sequence reads: CSARVSTGRLSGYTF. CDR3 sequence (DNA): TGCAGTGCTAGGGTTTCGACAGGGAGGTTGAGTGGCTACACCTTC.

This clonotype was detected a few times. The rearrangement uses TRBV6-2 or TRBV6-3 and TRBJ1-2; TRBD1 matches 9 bases. V shed 4 bases and J 5 bases; nucleotides not matched to a gene: 8. CDR3 length: 15 residues. In germline, CDR1 is MNHEY, CDR2 SVGEGT. The CDR3 coding sequence is TGTGCCAGCAGTTGGAGCGGGACAGGGCGATATGGCTACACCTTC. Translated: CASSWSGTGRYGYTF.

V is TRBV11-2 and J is TRBJ2-1, with 8 nucleotides matching TRBD2. J was trimmed by 7 bases and V by 8 bases; bases with no gene match: 10. The germline CDR1 and CDR2 sequences are SGHAT and FQNNGV. The CDR3 is 14 residues long. In DNA, the CDR3 is TGTGCCAGCCACTTCCAGGCGGGAGGAAATGAGCAGTTCTTC. Translating it yields CASHFQAGGNEQFF. The whole variable domain, filled in from reference TRBV11-2 and TRBJ2-1, reads EAGVAQSPRYKIIEKRQSVAFWCNPISGHATLYWYQQILGQGPKLLIQFQNNGVVDDSQLPKDRFSAERLKGVDSTLKIQPAKLEDSAVYLCASHFQAGGNEQFFGPGTRLTVL.

This clonotype was detected a few times. The rearrangement uses TRBV7-9 and TRBJ1-2; no firm D call. Germline V gene data show CDR1 as SEHNR and CDR2 as FQNEAQ (reference sequence). Trimming pared 4 bases from V and 1 base from J, leaving 7 bases between. The CDR3 runs 13 residues. Here the CDR3 reads CASSSQNNYGYTF. The CDR3 DNA reads as TGTGCCAGCAGCTCACAGAATAACTATGGCTACACCTTC.

This clonotype occurred many times. V gene TRBV7-8 combines with J gene TRBJ1-5; 10 nucleotides agree with TRBD1. With 2 bases clipped from V and 5 bases from J, the junction kept 3 bases outside the gene matches. Per the germline V gene, CDR1 is SGHVS and CDR2 is FQNEAQ. CDR3 length equals 15 residues. The CDR3 nucleotides are TGTGCCAGCAGCTTAAGGACAGGGGGGGATCAGCCCCAGCATTTT. Amino acids: CASSLRTGGDQPQHF. Full variable domain (remainder filled in from reference TRBV7-8 and TRBJ1-5): GAGVSQSPRYKVAKRGQDVALRCDPISGHVSLFWYQQALGQGPEFLTYFQNEAQLDKSGLPSDRFFAERPEGSVSTLKIQRTQQEDSAVYLCASSLRTGGDQPQHFGDGTRLSIL.

The rearrangement links TRBV25-1 to TRBJ2-7, with 8 bases identical to TRBD1. This CDR3 is 15 amino acids long. In germline, CDR1 is MGHDK, CDR2 SYGVNS. Trimming at V came to 4 bases and at J to 8 bases, leaving 13 bases not matched to a gene. As DNA, the CDR3 is TGTGCCAGCAGTGTCGGGCCCGGGACAGGTGGGAAGCAGTACTTC. Its translation is CASSVGPGTGGKQYF.

The chain employs TRBV19 and TRBJ2-2; 10 positions match TRBD2. The germline CDR1 and CDR2 sequences are LNHDA and SQIVND (reference sequence). Trimming at V came to 5 bases and at J to 4 bases, leaving 4 bases not matched to a gene. The CDR3 length is 15 residues. Written as DNA, the CDR3 is TGTGCCAGTAGTCCGAGCGGGAGGGGCACCGGGGAGCTGTTTTTT. Translation: CASSPSGRGTGELFF.

This clonotype has ten or more counts. The chain uses TRBV29-1 and TRBJ2-7, with D possibly matching TRBD1 (7 bases). Germline lookup yields CDR1 SQVTM and CDR2 ANQGSEA. Between the trimmed V and J ends, which lost 5 bases and 4 bases, there was a span of 12 bases. This CDR3 contains 12 residues. The CDR3 here is CSVLRGAYEQYF. The CDR3, as DNA: TGCAGCGTTCTCAGGGGGGCTTACGAGCAGTACTTC.

J is TRBJ1-5 and V is TRBV30; D call uncertain. Germline values: CDR1 GTSNPN, CDR2 SVGIG (reference sequence). Trimming took 1 base from V and 7 from J, leaving 32 bases between them. The CDR3 contains 20 residues. In nucleotides, the CDR3 is TGTGCCTGGAGTGCCGGGAATGGACCAATACGCTCCTATACCGAGCAGCCCCAGCATTTT. Translated, it gives CAWSAGNGPIRSYTEQPQHF.

This clonotype was picked up many times. The missing conserved phenylalanine or tryptophan at the end of this CDR3 makes a read error likely. No DNA is shown, since the ends of the CDR3 on it are uncertain; the CDR3 is the one TCRdb lists. The V call is TRBV24-1, the J call TRBJ2-1; the table's TRBD1 call for D was not verified on the DNA. CDR1 and CDR2 (germline): KGHDR, SFDVKD. Both ends counted, the CDR3 spans 13 residues. CDR3 loop: CATSDLGANVNPY.

This clonotype was recorded a few times. The V and J genes are TRBV27 and TRBJ1-6; D call uncertain. The CDR3 has 15 residues. Trimming took 2 bases from V and 3 from J, leaving 8 bases between them. In germline, CDR1 is MNHEY, CDR2 SMNVEV (reference sequence). The CDR3, as DNA: TGTGCCAGCAGTTTACGGGCAGACTATAATTCACCCCTCCACTTT. Its protein product is CASSLRADYNSPLHF.

The chain combines TRBV5-1 with TRBJ2-1; TRBD2 matches at 14 bases. Germline CDR1 SGHRS, CDR2 YFSETQ. V lost 3 bases and J lost 4; bases outside the gene matches: 3. The CDR3 has 16 residues. CDR3 residues: CASSWTSGGTYNEQFF. The DNA for the CDR3 is TGCGCCAGCAGCTGGACTAGCGGGGGGACATACAATGAGCAGTTCTTC. The whole variable domain, filled in from reference TRBV5-1 and TRBJ2-1, reads KAGVTQTPRYLIKTRGQQVTLSCSPISGHRSVSWYQQTPGQGLQFLFEYFSETQRNKGNFPGRFSGRQFSNSRSEMNVSTLELGDSALYLCASSWTSGGTYNEQFFGPGTRLTVL.

This clonotype was seen at least ten times. This chain's CDR3 is CASSFRGAGDRRAKNIQYF. The CDR3 bases are TGTGCCAGCAGTTTTCGGGGCGCGGGGGATCGTCGGGCCAAAAACATTCAGTACTTC. The chain employs TRBV12-3 or TRBV12-4 and TRBJ2-4; 7 bases match TRBD2. The CDR3 loop spans 19 amino acids. Germline trimming cut 3 bases from V and 1 base from J; bases unmatched to any gene: 15.

The chain uses TRBV9 and TRBJ2-6, with D hard to call. Deletions cut 0 bases from V and 3 bases from J, with 1 base between. Germline V gene lookup returns CDR1 SGDLS and CDR2 YYNGEE. The CDR3 spans 13 residues. The CDR3, as DNA: TGTGCCAGCAGCGTAGTTGGGGCCAACGTCCTGACTTTC. As protein: CASSVVGANVLTF.

The CDR3 loop is CASSQDTLSSGNTIYF. As DNA, the CDR3 is TGCGCCAGCAGCCAAGATACCCTTAGCTCTGGAAACACCATATATTTT. V gene TRBV4-3 combines with J gene TRBJ1-3, with D hard to call. The length of the CDR3 is 16 residues. In germline, CDR1 is LGHNA, CDR2 YSLEER. Between the trimmed V and J ends, which lost 0 bases and 0 bases, there was a span of 9 bases.

This clonotype was seen only a few times. The rearrangement uses TRBV6-6 and TRBJ2-7; D not certain. This CDR3 region has 15 residues. V lost 2 bases and J lost 2, with 13 bases in between. The germline V gene encodes CDR1 MNHNY and CDR2 SVGAGI (reference sequence). The CDR3 reads CASSYDPDLAYEQYF. Here the CDR3 DNA reads TGTGCCAGCAGTTACGACCCGGACCTCGCCTACGAGCAGTACTTC.

This clonotype was seen at least ten times. J is TRBJ2-3 and V is TRBV20-1; the match to TRBD1 covers 10 bases. The CDR3 loop spans 13 amino acids. V lost 5 bases, J lost 5 bases, and 4 bases stayed unmatched. Germline values: CDR1 DFQATT, CDR2 SNEGSKA (reference sequence). The CDR3 is CSALGDRGDTQYF. CDR3 in DNA: TGCAGTGCTCTAGGGGACAGGGGAGATACGCAGTATTTT.

A few counts support this clonotype. This chain links TRBV20-1 with TRBJ1-6; D ambiguous. The CDR3 covers 17 residues. The germline V and J ends were trimmed by 3 bases and 4 bases, with 19 bases remaining between them. The germline gives CDR1 DFQATT, CDR2 SNEGSKA (reference sequence). The CDR3 is CSASEGRVAYYNSPLHF. The CDR3 bases are TGCAGTGCTAGTGAGGGCAGAGTCGCCTATTATAATTCACCCCTCCACTTT.

The chain links TRBV28 to TRBJ1-3, with D uncertain. V lost 3 bases to trimming and J lost 2 bases, with 11 bases between them. The V gene's germline CDR1 is MDHEN and CDR2 SYDVKM. The CDR3 runs 15 residues. The CDR3 protein is CASSFLGSPGNTIYF. The CDR3 nucleotides read TGTGCCAGCAGTTTTCTGGGGTCTCCTGGAAACACCATATATTTT.

V usage is TRBV6-2 or TRBV6-3 and J usage is TRBJ1-2; D is unclear. V was clipped by 10 bases and J by 1 base, with 13 bases between them. Germline loops: CDR1 MNHEY, CDR2 SVGEGT. The CDR3 is made up of 13 amino acids. The CDR3 reads CATGRTHNYGYTF. CDR3 bases: TGTGCCACCGGACGTACTCATAACTATGGCTACACCTTC.

This chain connects TRBV19 to TRBJ2-7; the D gene is possibly TRBD1 (5 bases). Germline CDR1 is LNHDA and CDR2 is SQIVND (reference sequence). The CDR3 covers 14 residues. Trimming took off 3 bases at V and 3 bases at J, with 12 bases between the two ends. In nucleotides, the CDR3 is TGTGCCAGTAGTATCTCAGGGTTCGGCTACGAGCAGTACTTC. Encoded protein: CASSISGFGYEQYF. The whole variable domain, filled in from reference TRBV19 and TRBJ2-7, reads DGGITQSPKYLFRKEGQNVTLSCEQNLNHDAMYWYRQDPGQGLRLIYYSQIVNDFQKGDIAEGYSVSREKKESFPLTVTSAQKNPTAFYLCASSISGFGYEQYFGPGTRLTVT.

A few counts support this clonotype. The chain uses TRBV18 and TRBJ1-2, with D tentatively TRBD1 (6 bases). Germline V CDR1 and CDR2: KGHSH, LQKENI. Trimming cost V 4 bases and J 5 bases, with 23 bases left between them. This CDR3 contains 17 residues. The CDR3 spells CASSLGQSPSSVYGYTF. The CDR3 nucleotides read TGTGCCAGCTCACTTGGACAGTCGCCCTCTTCGGTGTATGGCTACACCTTC.

The V and J genes are TRBV29-1 and TRBJ1-5; 9 bases map to TRBD1. The germline V gene has CDR1 SQVTM and CDR2 ANQGSEA. This CDR3 has 16 residues. The J segment lost 2 bases and the V segment lost 4 bases, leaving 9 bases of the junction unmatched. CDR3 bases: TGCAGCGTTGTCTTCGCGGGACAGGGAGGCAATCAGCCCCAGCATTTT. Its translation: CSVVFAGQGGNQPQHF.

The table lists this clonotype with a few counts. V gene TRBV7-9 combines with J gene TRBJ2-5; D is perhaps TRBD1 (6 bases). Deletions cut 3 bases from V and 0 bases from J, with 14 bases between. The CDR3 consists of 16 residues. Germline CDR1 reads SEHNR; CDR2 reads FQNEAQ (reference sequence). Here the CDR3 DNA reads TGTGCCAGCAGCTTCTATACAGGGAACTACCAAGAGACCCAGTACTTC. Amino acid sequence: CASSFYTGNYQETQYF.